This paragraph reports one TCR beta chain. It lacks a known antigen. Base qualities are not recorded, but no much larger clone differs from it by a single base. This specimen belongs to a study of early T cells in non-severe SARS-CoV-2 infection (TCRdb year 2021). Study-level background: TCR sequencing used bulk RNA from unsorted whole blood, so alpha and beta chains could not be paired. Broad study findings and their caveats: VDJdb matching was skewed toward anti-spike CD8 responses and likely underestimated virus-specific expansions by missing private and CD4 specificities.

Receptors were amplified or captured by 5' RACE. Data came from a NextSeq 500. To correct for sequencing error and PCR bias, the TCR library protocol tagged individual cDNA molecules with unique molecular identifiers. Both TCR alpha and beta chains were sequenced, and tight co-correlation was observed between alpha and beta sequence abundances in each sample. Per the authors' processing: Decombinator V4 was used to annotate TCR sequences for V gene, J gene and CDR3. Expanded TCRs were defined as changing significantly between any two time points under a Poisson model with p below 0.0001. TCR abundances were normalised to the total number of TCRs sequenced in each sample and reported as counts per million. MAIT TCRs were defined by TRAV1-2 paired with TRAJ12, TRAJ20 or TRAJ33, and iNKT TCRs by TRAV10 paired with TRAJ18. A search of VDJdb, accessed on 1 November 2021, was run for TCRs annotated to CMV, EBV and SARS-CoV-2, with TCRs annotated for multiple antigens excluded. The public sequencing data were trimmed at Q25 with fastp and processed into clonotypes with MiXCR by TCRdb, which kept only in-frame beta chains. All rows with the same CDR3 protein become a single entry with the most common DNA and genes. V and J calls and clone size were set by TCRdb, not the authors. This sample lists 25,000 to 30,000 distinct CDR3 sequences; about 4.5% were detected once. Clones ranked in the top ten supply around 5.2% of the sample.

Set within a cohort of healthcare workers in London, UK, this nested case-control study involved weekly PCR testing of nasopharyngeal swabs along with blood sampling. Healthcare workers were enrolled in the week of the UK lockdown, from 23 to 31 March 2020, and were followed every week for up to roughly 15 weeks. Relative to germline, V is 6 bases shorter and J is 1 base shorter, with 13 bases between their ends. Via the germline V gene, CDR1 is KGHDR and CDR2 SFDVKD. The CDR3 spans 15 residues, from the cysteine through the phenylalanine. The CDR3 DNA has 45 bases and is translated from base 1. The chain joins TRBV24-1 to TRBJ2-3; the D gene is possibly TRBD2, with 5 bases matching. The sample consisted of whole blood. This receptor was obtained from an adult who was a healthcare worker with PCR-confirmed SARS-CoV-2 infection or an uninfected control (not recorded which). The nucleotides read TGTGCCACCAGTAAAACTAGAACGGGCACAGATACGCAGTATTTT. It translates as CATSKTRTGTDTQYF.